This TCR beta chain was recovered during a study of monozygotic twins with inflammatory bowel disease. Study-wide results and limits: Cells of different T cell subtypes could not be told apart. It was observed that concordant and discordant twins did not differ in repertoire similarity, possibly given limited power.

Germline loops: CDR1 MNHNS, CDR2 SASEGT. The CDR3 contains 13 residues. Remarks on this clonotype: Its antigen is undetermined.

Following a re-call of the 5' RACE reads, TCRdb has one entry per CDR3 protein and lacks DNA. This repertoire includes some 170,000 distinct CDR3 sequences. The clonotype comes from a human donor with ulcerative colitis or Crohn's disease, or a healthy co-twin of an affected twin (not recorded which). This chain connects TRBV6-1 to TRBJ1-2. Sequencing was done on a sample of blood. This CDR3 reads CASRLTGSYGYTF.